The rows below give T cell receptor beta chains drawn from one sample of a study of T-cell reconstitution after alpha-beta-depleted transplantation in children. TCRdb itself ran the PCR reads through MiXCR, one entry per CDR3 protein. The repertoire has roughly 570,000 distinct CDR3 sequences, 27% of them found once; the top ten carry approximately 33%. This material consisted of PBMCs, taken before TCRalphabeta/CD19-depleted stem cell transplant. These receptors came from a boy under two years old with Wiskott-Aldrich syndrome, due to receive a stem cell transplant. The CDR3 runs from the conserved cysteine through the conserved F or W. D genes are given only for firm matches. Clone sizes are given selectively: once, few, many, or a class where the clone is expanded.

DNA	CDR3	V	size	J	D	length
TGTGCCAGCTCACCAAGGGGACTAGCGGGATCCCTTGTAGCCTACGAGCAGTACTTC	CASSPRGLAGSLVAYEQYF	TRBV18	few	TRBJ2-7	TRBD2	19
TGTGCCAGCACCCTATGGGGGGGGCAAGAGACCCAGTACTTC	CASTLWGGQETQYF	TRBV12-3/TRBV12-4	.	TRBJ2-5	TRBD2	14
TGTGCCAGCAGCCGAAGCGGGCGAACCTACGAGCAGTACTTC	CASSRSGRTYEQYF	TRBV3-1	.	TRBJ2-7	.	14
TGCGCCAGCAGCTTGGATCAGGGACCAAGACCCGAAGAGACCCAGTACTTC	CASSLDQGPRPEETQYF	TRBV5-1	few	TRBJ2-5	.	17
TGTGCCACCAGTGACGCTAGCGTGGGTGAGCAGTTCTTC	CATSDASVGEQFF	TRBV24-1	.	TRBJ2-1	.	13
TGTGCCAGCAGTGCGTCCACAGGGGAGCAGTACTTC	CASSASTGEQYF	TRBV27	few	TRBJ2-7	.	12
TGTGCCAGCAGCGCCGCGAACTGGGGACTAGCTTTTAGTTTCGGTGAGTCCTACGAGCAGTACTTC	CASSAANWGLAFSFGESYEQYF	TRBV9	.	TRBJ2-7	TRBD2	22
TGCGCCAGCAGCTGGCAGGGGTTCCAAGAGACCCAGTACTTC	CASSWQGFQETQYF	TRBV5-1	.	TRBJ2-5	.	14
TGTGCCAGCAGTTACTCGACCGTCACCGGGGAGCTGTTTTTT	CASSYSTVTGELFF	TRBV6-5	.	TRBJ2-2	.	14
TGTGCCAGCACCCCCTCACTAGCGGCCTTCGATTCCTACGAGCAGTACTTC	CASTPSLAAFDSYEQYF	TRBV12-3/TRBV12-4	.	TRBJ2-7	TRBD2	17
TGTGCCAGCGGGACACCGAATCAGCCCCAGCATTTT	CASGTPNQPQHF	TRBV12-3/TRBV12-4	.	TRBJ1-5	.	12
TGTGCCAGCAGTTTATGGCTAGCGGGCCATGAGACCCAGTACTTC	CASSLWLAGHETQYF	TRBV28	.	TRBJ2-5	TRBD2	15
TGTGCCAGCCTGGGACAGGGGGCGCAGACCCAGTACTTC	CASLGQGAQTQYF	TRBV2	.	TRBJ2-5	TRBD1	13
TGTGCCAGCAGCCAAATTGGGCAGGGCTCCTACAATGAGCAGTTCTTC	CASSQIGQGSYNEQFF	TRBV4-2	.	TRBJ2-1	.	16
TGTGCCGGGGCCCCACAGAGGACAGGGGGCAGACAGCCCCAGCATTTT	CAGAPQRTGGRQPQHF	TRBV30	.	TRBJ1-5	TRBD1	16
TGCGCCAGCAGCTTTACTGACAGTAGCAATCAGCCCCAGCATTTT	CASSFTDSSNQPQHF	TRBV5-1	few	TRBJ1-5	.	15